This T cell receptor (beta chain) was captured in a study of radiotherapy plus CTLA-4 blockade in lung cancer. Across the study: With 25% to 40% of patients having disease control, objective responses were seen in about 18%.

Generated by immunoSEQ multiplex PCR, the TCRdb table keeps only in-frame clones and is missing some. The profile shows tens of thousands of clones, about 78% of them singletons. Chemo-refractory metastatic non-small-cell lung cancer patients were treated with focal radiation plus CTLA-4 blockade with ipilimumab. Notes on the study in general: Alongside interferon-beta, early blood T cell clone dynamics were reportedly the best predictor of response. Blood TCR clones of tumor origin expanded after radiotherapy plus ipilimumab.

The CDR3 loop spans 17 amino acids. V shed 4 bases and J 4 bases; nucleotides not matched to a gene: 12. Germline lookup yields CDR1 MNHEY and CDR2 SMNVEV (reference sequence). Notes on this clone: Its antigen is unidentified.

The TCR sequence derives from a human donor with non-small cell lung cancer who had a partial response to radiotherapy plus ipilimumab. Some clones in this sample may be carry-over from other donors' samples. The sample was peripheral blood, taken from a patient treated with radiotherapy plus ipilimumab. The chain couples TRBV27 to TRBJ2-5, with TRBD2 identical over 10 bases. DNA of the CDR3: TGTGCCAGCAGTTCTCATACTAGCGGGGCCGAGGGAGAGACCCAGTACTTC. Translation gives CASSSHTSGAEGETQYF.